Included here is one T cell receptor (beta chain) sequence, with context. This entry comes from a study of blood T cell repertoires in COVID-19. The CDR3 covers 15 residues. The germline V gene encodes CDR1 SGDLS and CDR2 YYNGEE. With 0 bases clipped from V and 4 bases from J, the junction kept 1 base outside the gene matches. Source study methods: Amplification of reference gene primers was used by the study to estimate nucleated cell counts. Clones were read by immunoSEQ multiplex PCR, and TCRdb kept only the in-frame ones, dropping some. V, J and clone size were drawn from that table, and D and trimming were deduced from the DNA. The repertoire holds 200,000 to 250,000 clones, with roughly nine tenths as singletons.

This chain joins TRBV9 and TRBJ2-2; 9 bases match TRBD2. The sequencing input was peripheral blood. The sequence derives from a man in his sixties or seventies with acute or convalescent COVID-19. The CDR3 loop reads CASSVELAGTGELFF. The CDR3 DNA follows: TGTGCCAGCAGCGTAGAACTAGCGGGCACCGGGGAGCTGTTTTTT.